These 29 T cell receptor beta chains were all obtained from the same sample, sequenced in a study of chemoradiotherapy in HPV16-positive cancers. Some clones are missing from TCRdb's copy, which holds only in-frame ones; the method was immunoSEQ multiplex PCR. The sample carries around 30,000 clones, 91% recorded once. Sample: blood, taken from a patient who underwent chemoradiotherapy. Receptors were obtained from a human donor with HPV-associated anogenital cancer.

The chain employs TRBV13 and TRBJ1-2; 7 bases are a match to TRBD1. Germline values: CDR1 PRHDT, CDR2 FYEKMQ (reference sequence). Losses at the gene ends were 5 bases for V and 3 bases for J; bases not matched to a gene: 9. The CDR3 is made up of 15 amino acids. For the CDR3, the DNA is TGTGCCAGCAGCATAGAAGGGGGACAGCACTATGGCTACACCTTC. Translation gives CASSIEGGQHYGYTF.

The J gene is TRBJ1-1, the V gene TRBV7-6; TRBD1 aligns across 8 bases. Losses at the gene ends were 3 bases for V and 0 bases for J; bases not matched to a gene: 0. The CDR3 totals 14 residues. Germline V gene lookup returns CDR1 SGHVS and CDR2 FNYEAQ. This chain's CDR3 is CASSLDRVNTEAFF. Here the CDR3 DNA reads TGTGCCAGCAGCTTGGACAGGGTGAACACTGAAGCTTTCTTT.

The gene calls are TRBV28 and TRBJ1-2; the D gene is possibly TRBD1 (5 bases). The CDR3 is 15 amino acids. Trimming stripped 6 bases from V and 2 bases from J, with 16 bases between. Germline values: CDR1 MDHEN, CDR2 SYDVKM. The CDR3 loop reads CASSPPGGTNYGYTF. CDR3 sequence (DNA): TGTGCCAGCAGCCCCCCCGGCGGGACCAACTATGGCTACACCTTC.

The DNA for the CDR3 is TGTGCCAGCAGCGCCGGGACTTCGAACACCGGGGAGCTGTTTTTT. This codes for CASSAGTSNTGELFF. The chain links TRBV9 to TRBJ2-2, with TRBD2 as a possible D gene (6 bases). There are 15 residues in the CDR3. V lost 3 bases and J 0 bases, leaving 9 bases between the germline ends. Per the germline V gene, CDR1 is SGDLS and CDR2 is YYNGEE.

For the CDR3, the DNA is TGTGCCAGCGGGTCAGCGTCAACGTACGAGCAGTACTTC. Translated, it gives CASGSASTYEQYF. The rearrangement uses TRBV14 and TRBJ2-7; the D is unclear. This CDR3 has 13 amino acids. Germline V gene sequence: CDR1 SGHDN, CDR2 FVKESK. V dropped 8 bases and J dropped 4 bases, with 15 bases sitting between them.

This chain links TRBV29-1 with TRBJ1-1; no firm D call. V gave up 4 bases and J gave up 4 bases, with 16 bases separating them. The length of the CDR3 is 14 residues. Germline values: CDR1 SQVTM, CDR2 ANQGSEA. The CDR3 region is CSVGKFGEGTEAFF. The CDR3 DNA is TGCAGCGTTGGTAAGTTTGGCGAGGGCACTGAAGCTTTCTTT.

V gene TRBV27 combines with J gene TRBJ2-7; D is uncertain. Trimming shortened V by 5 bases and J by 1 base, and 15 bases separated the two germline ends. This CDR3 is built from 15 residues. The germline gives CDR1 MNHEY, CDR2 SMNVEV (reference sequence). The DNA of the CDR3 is TGTGCCAGCAGTCCCTATTATGCGGTATCCTACGAGCAGTACTTC. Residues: CASSPYYAVSYEQYF.

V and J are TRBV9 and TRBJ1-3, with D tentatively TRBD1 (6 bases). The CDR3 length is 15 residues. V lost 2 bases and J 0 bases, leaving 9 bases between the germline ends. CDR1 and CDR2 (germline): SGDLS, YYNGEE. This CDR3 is CASSVGGGSGNTIYF. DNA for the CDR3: TGTGCCAGCAGCGTGGGAGGGGGCTCTGGAAACACCATATATTTT.

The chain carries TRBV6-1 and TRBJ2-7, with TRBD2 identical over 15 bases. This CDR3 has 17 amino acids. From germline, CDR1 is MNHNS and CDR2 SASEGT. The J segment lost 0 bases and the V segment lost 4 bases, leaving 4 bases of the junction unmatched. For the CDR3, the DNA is TGTGCCAGCAGTGGGGGACTAGCGGGAGGCGTCTCCTACGAGCAGTACTTC. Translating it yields CASSGGLAGGVSYEQYF.

The CDR3 is CASRLEVNTGELFF. CDR3 coding DNA: TGTGCCAGCAGGCTGGAGGTGAACACCGGGGAGCTGTTTTTT. The chain is built from TRBV5-5 and TRBJ2-2, with D possibly matching TRBD2 (5 bases). V lost 5 bases, J lost 1 base, and 9 bases lay in between. The CDR3 runs 14 residues. Looked up from germline, CDR1 is SGHKS and CDR2 is YYEKEE (reference sequence).

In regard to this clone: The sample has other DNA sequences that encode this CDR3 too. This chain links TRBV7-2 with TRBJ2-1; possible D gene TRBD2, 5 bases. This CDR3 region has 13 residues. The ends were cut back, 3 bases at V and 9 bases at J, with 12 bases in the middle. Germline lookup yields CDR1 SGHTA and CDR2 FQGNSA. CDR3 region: CASSLGPGVEQFF. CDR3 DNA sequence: TGTGCCAGCAGCTTGGGCCCCGGGGTTGAGCAGTTCTTC. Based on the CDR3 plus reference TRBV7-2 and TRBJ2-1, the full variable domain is GAGVSQSPSNKVTEKGKDVELRCDPISGHTALYWYRQSLGQGLEFLIYFQGNSAPDKSGLPSDRFSAERTGGSVSTLTIQRTQQEDSAVYLCASSLGPGVEQFFGPGTRLTVL.

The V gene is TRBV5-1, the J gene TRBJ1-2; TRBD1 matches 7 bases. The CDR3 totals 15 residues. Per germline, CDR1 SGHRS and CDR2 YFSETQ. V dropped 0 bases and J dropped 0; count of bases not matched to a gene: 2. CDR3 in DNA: TGCGCCAGCAGCTTGGGGGACAGACCTAACTATGGCTACACCTTC. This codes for CASSLGDRPNYGYTF.

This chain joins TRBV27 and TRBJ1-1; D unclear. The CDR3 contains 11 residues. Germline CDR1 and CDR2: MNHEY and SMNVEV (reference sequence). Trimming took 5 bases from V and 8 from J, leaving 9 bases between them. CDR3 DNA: TGTGCCAGCAGTAACGAAGCCGAAGCTTTCTTT. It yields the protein CASSNEAEAFF.

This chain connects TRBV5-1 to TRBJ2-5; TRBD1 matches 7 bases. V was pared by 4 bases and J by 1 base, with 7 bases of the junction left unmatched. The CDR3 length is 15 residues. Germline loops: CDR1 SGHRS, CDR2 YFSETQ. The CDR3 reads CASSILGQAQETQYF. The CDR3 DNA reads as TGCGCCAGCAGCATACTAGGACAGGCCCAAGAGACCCAGTACTTC.

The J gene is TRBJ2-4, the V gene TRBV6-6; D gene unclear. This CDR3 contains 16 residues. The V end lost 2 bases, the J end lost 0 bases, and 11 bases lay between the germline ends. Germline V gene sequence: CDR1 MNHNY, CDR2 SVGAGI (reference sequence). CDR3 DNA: TGTGCCAGCAGTTACCGACATGCTGTAGCCAAAAACATTCAGTACTTC. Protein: CASSYRHAVAKNIQYF.

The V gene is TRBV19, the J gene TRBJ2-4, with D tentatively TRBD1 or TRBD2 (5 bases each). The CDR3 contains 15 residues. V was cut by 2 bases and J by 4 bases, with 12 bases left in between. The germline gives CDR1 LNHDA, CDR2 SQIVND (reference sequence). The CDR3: CASSIPGPVKNIQYF. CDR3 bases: TGTGCCAGTAGTATACCGGGGCCAGTGAAAAACATTCAGTACTTC.

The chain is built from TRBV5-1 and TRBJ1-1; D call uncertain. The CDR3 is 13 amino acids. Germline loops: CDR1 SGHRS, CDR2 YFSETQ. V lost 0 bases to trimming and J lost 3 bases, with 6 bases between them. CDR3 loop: CASSLAPDTEAFF. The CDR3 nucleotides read TGCGCCAGCAGCTTGGCACCGGACACTGAAGCTTTCTTT.

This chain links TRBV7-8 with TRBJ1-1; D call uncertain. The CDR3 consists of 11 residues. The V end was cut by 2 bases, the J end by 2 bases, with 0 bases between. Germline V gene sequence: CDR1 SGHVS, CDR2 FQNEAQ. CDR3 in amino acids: CASSLNTEAFF. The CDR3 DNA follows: TGTGCCAGCAGCTTAAACACTGAAGCTTTCTTT.

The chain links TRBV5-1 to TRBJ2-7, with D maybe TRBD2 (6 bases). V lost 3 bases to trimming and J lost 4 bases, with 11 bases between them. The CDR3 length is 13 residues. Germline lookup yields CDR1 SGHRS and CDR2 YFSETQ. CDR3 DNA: TGCGCCAGCAGCTCGGGGACTGCTTACGAGCAGTACTTC. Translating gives CASSSGTAYEQYF.

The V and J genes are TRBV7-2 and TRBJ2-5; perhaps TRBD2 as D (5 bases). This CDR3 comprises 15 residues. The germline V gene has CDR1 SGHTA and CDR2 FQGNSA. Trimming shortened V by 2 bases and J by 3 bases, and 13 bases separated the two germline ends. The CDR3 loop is CASSLSRLAKETQYF. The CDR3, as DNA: TGTGCCAGCAGCTTAAGTCGGCTAGCTAAAGAGACCCAGTACTTC.

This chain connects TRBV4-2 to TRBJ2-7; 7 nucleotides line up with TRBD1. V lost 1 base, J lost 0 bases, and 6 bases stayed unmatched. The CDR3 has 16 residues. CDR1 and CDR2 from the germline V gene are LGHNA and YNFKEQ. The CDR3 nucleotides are TGTGCCAGCAGCCAAGGACGGACAGGTGTCTCCTACGAGCAGTACTTC. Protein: CASSQGRTGVSYEQYF.

CDR3 residues: CASSFRVSGPYEQYF. CDR3 nucleotides: TGTGCCAGCAGTTTTAGGGTATCGGGACCCTACGAGCAGTACTTC. This chain links TRBV27 with TRBJ2-7; D possibly matches TRBD1 or TRBD2 (5 bases each). The ends were cut back, 3 bases at V and 2 bases at J, with 14 bases in the middle. This CDR3 region has 15 residues. Germline V gene data show CDR1 as MNHEY and CDR2 as SMNVEV (reference sequence).

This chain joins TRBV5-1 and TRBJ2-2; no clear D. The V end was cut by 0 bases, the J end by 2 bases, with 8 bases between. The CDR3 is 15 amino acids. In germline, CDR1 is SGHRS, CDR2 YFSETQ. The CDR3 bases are TGCGCCAGCAGCTTGGACAGTGCCAACACCGGGGAGCTGTTTTTT. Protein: CASSLDSANTGELFF.

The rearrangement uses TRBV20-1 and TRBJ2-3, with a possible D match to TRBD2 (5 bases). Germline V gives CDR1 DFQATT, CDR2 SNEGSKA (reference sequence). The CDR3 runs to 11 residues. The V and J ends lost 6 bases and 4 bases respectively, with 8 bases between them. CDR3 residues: CSAVLADTQYF. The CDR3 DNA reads TGCAGTGCAGTACTAGCAGATACGCAGTATTTT.

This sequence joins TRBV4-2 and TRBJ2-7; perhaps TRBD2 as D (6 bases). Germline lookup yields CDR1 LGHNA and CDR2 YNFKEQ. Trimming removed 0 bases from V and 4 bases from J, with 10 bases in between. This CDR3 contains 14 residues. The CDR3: CASSQDGGRYEQYF. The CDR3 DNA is TGTGCCAGCAGCCAAGATGGGGGGAGGTACGAGCAGTACTTC.

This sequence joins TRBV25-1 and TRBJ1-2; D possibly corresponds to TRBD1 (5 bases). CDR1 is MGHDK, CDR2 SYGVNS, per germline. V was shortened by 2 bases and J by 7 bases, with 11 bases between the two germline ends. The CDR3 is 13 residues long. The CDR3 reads CASSETFGGGYTF. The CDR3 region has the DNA TGTGCCAGCAGTGAAACATTCGGGGGTGGCTACACCTTC.

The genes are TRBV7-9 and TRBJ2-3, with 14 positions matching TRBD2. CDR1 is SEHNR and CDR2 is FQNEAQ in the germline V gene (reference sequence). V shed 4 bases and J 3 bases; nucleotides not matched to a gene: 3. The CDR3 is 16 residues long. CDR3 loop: CASSYGLAGGTDTQYF. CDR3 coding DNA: TGTGCCAGCAGCTACGGACTAGCGGGGGGAACAGATACGCAGTATTTT. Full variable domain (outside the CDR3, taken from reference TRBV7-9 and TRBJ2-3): DTGVSQNPRHKITKRGQNVTFRCDPISEHNRLYWYRQTLGQGPEFLTYFQNEAQLEKSRLLSDRFSAERPKGSFSTLEIQRTEQGDSAMYLCASSYGLAGGTDTQYFGPGTRLTVL.

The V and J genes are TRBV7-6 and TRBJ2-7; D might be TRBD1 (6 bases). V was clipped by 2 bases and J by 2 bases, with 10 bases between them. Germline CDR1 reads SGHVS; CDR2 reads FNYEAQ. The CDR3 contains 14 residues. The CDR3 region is CASSLSDSTYEQYF. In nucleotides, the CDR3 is TGTGCCAGCAGCTTATCGGACAGTACCTACGAGCAGTACTTC.

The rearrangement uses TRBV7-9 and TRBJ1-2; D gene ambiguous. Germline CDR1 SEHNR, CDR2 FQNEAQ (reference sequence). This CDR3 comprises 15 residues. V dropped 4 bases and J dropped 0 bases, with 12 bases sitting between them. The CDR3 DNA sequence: TGTGCCAGCAGCTCCCCGGGGAGTCCTAACTATGGCTACACCTTC. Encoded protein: CASSSPGSPNYGYTF.